The 23 T cell receptor beta chains presented below share a single source sample, sequenced in a study of shared clonotypes between healthy human individuals. The assay was immunoSEQ multiplex PCR, and TCRdb's table has in-frame clones only and misses some. The repertoire holds millions of clones, with roughly 96% as singletons. Material for sequencing was naive CD4+ T cells sorted from blood. As to subset: CD45RA+ positively selected. These receptors all come from a man aged 18 to 29 in good health.

The V and J genes are TRBV5-6 and TRBJ1-1; perhaps TRBD1 as D (6 bases). Trimming removed 1 base from V and 1 base from J, with 8 bases in between. The CDR3 extends over 14 amino acids. CDR1 and CDR2 (germline): SGHDT, YYEEEE. DNA for the CDR3: TGTGCCAGCAGCTTGCTCAGGGGGAACACTGAAGCTTTCTTT. Residues: CASSLLRGNTEAFF. Full variable domain (outside the CDR3, taken from reference TRBV5-6 and TRBJ1-1): DAGVTQSPTHLIKTRGQQVTLRCSPKSGHDTVSWYQQALGQGPQFIFQYYEEEERQRGNFPDRFSGHQFPNYSSELNVNALLLGDSALYLCASSLLRGNTEAFFGQGTRLTVV.

This clone showed up just once. The same CDR3 can be traced to other DNA sequences in this sample. The CDR3 bases are TGCGCCAGCAGCCAAGGACAGGGTACCTACGAGCAGTACTTC. This codes for CASSQGQGTYEQYF. The chain recombines TRBV4-1 with TRBJ2-7; TRBD1 matches 7 bases. Trimming removed 1 base from V and 2 bases from J; junction bases left unmatched: 2. Germline V gives CDR1 MGHRA, CDR2 YSYEKL. The CDR3 consists of 14 residues.

The V and J genes are TRBV29-1 and TRBJ2-5; TRBD1 agrees at 7 bases. This CDR3 has 15 residues. CDR1 is SQVTM and CDR2 is ANQGSEA in the germline V gene. V lost 4 bases, J lost 5 bases, and 13 bases stayed unmatched. The CDR3 is CSVGIAEGALETQYF. Here the CDR3 DNA reads TGCAGCGTTGGGATAGCCGAGGGGGCCCTTGAGACCCAGTACTTC.

This clone appeared a single time. The CDR3 sequence: CASSQVGNQPQHF. The CDR3 DNA sequence: TGTGCCAGCAGTCAGGTGGGCAATCAGCCCCAGCATTTT. The V call is TRBV25-1, the J call TRBJ1-5; no definite D call. V was shortened by 5 bases and J by 2 bases, with 7 bases between the two germline ends. The CDR3 runs to 13 residues. CDR1 is MGHDK, CDR2 SYGVNS, per germline.

The V and J genes are TRBV18 and TRBJ2-5; the D gene is possibly TRBD1 (6 bases). The V gene lost 1 base and the J gene lost 1 base, with 10 bases spanning the gap. The length of the CDR3 is 15 residues. Germline values: CDR1 KGHSH, CDR2 LQKENI. This CDR3 is CASSPLRQVQETQYF. In DNA form, the CDR3 reads TGTGCCAGCTCACCACTGAGACAGGTCCAAGAGACCCAGTACTTC.

The rearrangement links TRBV9 to TRBJ2-3; D is unclear. V was cut by 4 bases and J by 1 base, with 10 bases left in between. This CDR3 has 14 amino acids. Germline V gene data show CDR1 as SGDLS and CDR2 as YYNGEE. In DNA, the CDR3 is TGTGCCAGCAGCTTCACAACGGGCACAGATACGCAGTATTTT. This gives the protein CASSFTTGTDTQYF. Using reference TRBV9 and TRBJ2-3 for the parts outside the CDR3, the full variable domain is DSGVTQTPKHLITATGQRVTLRCSPRSGDLSVYWYQQSLDQGLQFLIQYYNGEERAKGNILERFSAQQFPDLHSELNLSSLELGDSALYFCASSFTTGTDTQYFGPGTRLTVL.

The genes are TRBV5-6 and TRBJ2-2; the match to TRBD1 covers 7 bases. The trim removed 3 bases at V and 4 bases at J, leaving 9 bases unmatched. Per the germline V gene, CDR1 is SGHDT and CDR2 is YYEEEE. This CDR3 has 16 residues. The CDR3 spells CASSSVQGSFTGELFF. CDR3 DNA sequence: TGTGCCAGCAGCTCAGTACAGGGGTCGTTCACCGGGGAGCTGTTTTTT.

The chain has TRBV6-6 and TRBJ1-5; 12 bases match TRBD1. Trimming took 5 bases from V and 5 from J; bases not matched to a gene: 7. Germline V CDR1 and CDR2: MNHNY, SVGAGI (reference sequence). This CDR3 is 16 amino acids long. CDR3 sequence reads: CASSAAGTGGYQPQHF. The CDR3 DNA sequence: TGTGCCAGCAGTGCCGCGGGGACAGGGGGCTATCAGCCCCAGCATTTT.

This chain uses TRBV30 with TRBJ2-5; D possibly corresponds to TRBD2 (5 bases). This CDR3 region has 13 residues. Germline-derived CDR1 and CDR2 are GTSNPN and SVGIG (reference sequence). The ends were cut back, 0 bases at V and 9 bases at J, with 14 bases in the middle. The CDR3 bases are TGTGCCTGGAGTGTAAACCTTTTGGAGGCCCAGTACTTC. Protein sequence: CAWSVNLLEAQYF.

The chain has TRBV14 and TRBJ2-7; D gene uncertain. Per the germline V gene, CDR1 is SGHDN and CDR2 is FVKESK. The CDR3 totals 14 residues. Trimming stripped 0 bases from V and 2 bases from J, with 8 bases between. The CDR3 reads CASSQDLRAYEQYF. CDR3 nucleotides: TGTGCCAGCAGCCAAGATCTCCGGGCCTACGAGCAGTACTTC.

The sample holds one count of this clone. The chain combines TRBV19 with TRBJ1-5; D may be TRBD1 (5 bases). Deletions cut 1 base from V and 0 bases from J, with 10 bases between. The V gene's germline CDR1 is LNHDA and CDR2 SQIVND (reference sequence). This CDR3 contains 16 residues. The CDR3 here is CASSIVLDSSNQPQHF. Written as DNA, the CDR3 is TGTGCCAGTAGTATAGTTCTAGACAGTAGCAATCAGCCCCAGCATTTT.

V usage is TRBV19 and J usage is TRBJ1-4; TRBD1 might be the D (6 bases). Trimming removed 10 bases from V and 8 bases from J, with 17 bases in between. Germline V gene data show CDR1 as LNHDA and CDR2 as SQIVND (reference sequence). This CDR3 has 13 residues. CDR3 coding DNA: TGTGCCACCCATAGGCAGGGACACGAAAAACTGTTTTTT. The encoded protein is CATHRQGHEKLFF. The full variable domain, with the rest looked up from reference TRBV19 and TRBJ1-4, is DGGITQSPKYLFRKEGQNVTLSCEQNLNHDAMYWYRQDPGQGLRLIYYSQIVNDFQKGDIAEGYSVSREKKESFPLTVTSAQKNPTAFYLCATHRQGHEKLFFGSGTQLSVL.

This sequence joins TRBV6-5 and TRBJ1-6; no reliable D call. This CDR3 is 15 amino acids long. Germline-derived CDR1 and CDR2 are MNHEY and SVGAGI. V was cut by 7 bases and J by 2 bases, with 12 bases left in between. CDR3 amino acids: CASTFTEAYNSPLHF. The CDR3 DNA follows: TGTGCCAGCACCTTTACAGAGGCCTATAATTCACCCCTCCACTTT.

This chain joins TRBV12-2 and TRBJ2-7; the table calls TRBD1, which could not be checked here. TRBV12-2 is tagged as a pseudogene. The CDR3 length is 14 residues. CDR3 sequence reads: CASRLALTGYKQYF. Written as DNA, the CDR3 is TGTGCAAGTCGCTTAGCGTTAACAGGGTATAAGCAGTACTTC.

This clone was detected only once. No conserved phenylalanine or tryptophan is present at the end of the CDR3, so a read error is the likely explanation. It is unclear where the CDR3 begins or ends on the DNA, so no DNA is shown, and the CDR3 is as TCRdb lists it. This chain joins TRBV18 and TRBJ2-7; the D call of TRBD1 is as the table states it, not checked on the DNA. The CDR3 numbers 12 amino acids, ends counted. Germline CDR1 and CDR2: KGHSH and LQKENI. CDR3 sequence reads: CASSANRALSYL.

J is TRBJ2-1 and V is TRBV4-1; 10 bases agree with TRBD2. The CDR3 runs to 17 residues. Trimming took 2 bases from V and 0 from J; bases not matched to a gene: 4. Germline-derived CDR1 and CDR2 are MGHRA and YSYEKL. The CDR3 loop is CASSQKPSGSSYNEQFF. The CDR3 DNA reads TGCGCCAGCAGCCAAAAACCTAGCGGGAGCTCCTACAATGAGCAGTTCTTC.

This chain uses TRBV4-1 with TRBJ2-7; D perhaps matches TRBD1 (6 bases). Deletions cut 3 bases from V and 0 bases from J, with 9 bases between. This CDR3 contains 14 residues. Looked up from germline, CDR1 is MGHRA and CDR2 is YSYEKL. Written as DNA, the CDR3 is TGCGCCAGCAGCCAGACAGGCGACTCCTACGAGCAGTACTTC. Translation: CASSQTGDSYEQYF.

V is TRBV6-5 and J is TRBJ2-7, with D possibly TRBD1 on 7 matching bases. The CDR3 covers 15 residues. Germline V gene sequence: CDR1 MNHEY, CDR2 SVGAGI. The V end was cut by 1 base, the J end by 6 bases, with 16 bases between. The CDR3 region is CASSYFPTGEVEQYF. The CDR3 region has the DNA TGTGCCAGCAGTTACTTCCCTACAGGGGAGGTCGAGCAGTACTTC.

This clone was seen once. The chain links TRBV15 to TRBJ2-2; D unresolved. This CDR3 spans 13 amino acids. Between the trimmed V and J ends, which lost 4 bases and 6 bases, there was a span of 9 bases. Germline loops: CDR1 LNHNV, CDR2 YYDKDF (reference sequence). The CDR3 coding sequence is TGTGCCACCAGCAATGGGGAAGCCGGGGAGCTGTTTTTT. Translated, it gives CATSNGEAGELFF.

The chain uses TRBV10-1 and TRBJ1-3; a possible D gene is TRBD1 (5 bases). This CDR3 has 16 amino acids. Germline V gene lookup returns CDR1 WNHNN and CDR2 SYGVQD (reference sequence). Trimming left V 8 bases short and J 3 bases short, with 20 bases between. This CDR3 reads CASETPLGRDGNTIYF. CDR3 bases: TGCGCCAGCGAAACGCCCTTGGGCAGGGATGGAAACACCATATATTTT.

The chain carries TRBV11-3 and TRBJ2-2; D is perhaps TRBD1 (6 bases). Germline V gives CDR1 SGHNT, CDR2 YENEEA. V lost 5 bases and J 5 bases, leaving 15 bases between the germline ends. CDR3 length: 15 amino acids. The CDR3: CASSVSGVGTGELFF. CDR3 nucleotide sequence: TGTGCCAGCAGCGTTTCAGGGGTAGGGACCGGGGAGCTGTTTTTT. Complete variable domain (other parts from reference TRBV11-3 and TRBJ2-2): EAGVVQSPRYKIIEKKQPVAFWCNPISGHNTLYWYLQNLGQGPELLIRYENEEAVDDSQLPKDRFSAERLKGVDSTLKIQPAELGDSAVYLCASSVSGVGTGELFFGEGSRLTVL.

On this clone: A read error may account for a junction end that differs from germline. The V gene is TRBV5-1, the J gene TRBJ2-7; D not resolved. This CDR3 has 14 residues. Germline-derived CDR1 and CDR2 are SGHRS and YFSETQ. In DNA, the CDR3 is TGCGCCAGCAGCTTGGCAGGTCCCTCCTCCGAGCAGTACTTC. Residues: CASSLAGPSSEQYF.

CDR3 nucleotides: TGTGCCAGCAGGAACAATCAGGGGAGCAATCAGCCCCAGCATTTT. This gives the protein CASRNNQGSNQPQHF. The J gene is TRBJ1-5, the V gene TRBV6-6, with D perhaps TRBD1 (6 bases). V was clipped by 6 bases and J by 1 base, with 13 bases between them. Germline V gene sequence: CDR1 MNHNY, CDR2 SVGAGI (reference sequence). The CDR3 consists of 15 residues.